Below, one T cell receptor (beta chain) is given with its context. Its antigen is unknown. These data come from a study of regulatory T cells in long-lasting Graves disease. Library construction for TCR beta used iRepertoire HTBI primers and Arm-PCR of CDR3 regions. TCRdb itself ran the multiplex PCR reads through MiXCR, one entry per CDR3 protein. The sample holds 400,000 to 500,000 distinct CDR3 sequences, approximately 16% seen once. General study points: A limited number of samples was an acknowledged limitation. TRBV28 was favored in persistent disease, as were TRBJ1-2 and TRBJ2-5.

The CDR3 loop spans 13 amino acids. Trimming left V 5 bases short and J 3 bases short, with 13 bases between. Germline-derived CDR1 and CDR2 are DFQATT and SNEGSKA (reference sequence). Time point indicated: newly diagnosed GD, antithyroid drugs for less than 3 months. The TCR library was made from RNA extracted from PBMCs. The sample was also linked to a second study, of T cells in Graves' hyperthyroidism and ophthalmopathy.

The sequence was collected from a woman aged 18-30 years with Graves disease. The chain is built from TRBV20-1 and TRBJ1-2, with a possible D match to TRBD1 (5 bases). Sequenced here: peripheral blood mononuclear cells (PBMCs), sampled at new diagnosis, from a patient treated with antithyroid drugs. This chain's CDR3 is CSAPDSTYYGYTF. The CDR3 nucleotides read TGCAGTGCTCCTGACAGCACCTACTATGGCTACACCTTC.